This entry lists 21 T cell receptor beta chains sequenced from one sample in a study of T cells in Graves' hyperthyroidism and ophthalmopathy. Researchers took RNA transcripts and amplified the TCR beta CDR3 regions from them. The TCR CDR3 was amplified in a first-round RT-PCR using the HTBI primer set. From the multiplex PCR reads, TCRdb called clonotypes with MiXCR, one entry per CDR3 protein. This table has approximately 400,000 distinct CDR3 sequences, around 14% appearing once. The sequenced sample was blood. The receptor set was obtained from a woman aged 18-29 years with Graves' hyperthyroidism.

The rearrangement links TRBV5-1 to TRBJ2-1; 14 bases align to TRBD2. Per the germline V gene, CDR1 is SGHRS and CDR2 is YFSETQ. V lost 6 bases to trimming and J lost 0 bases; unmatched junction nucleotides: 14. This CDR3 region has 20 residues. The CDR3: CASKSPGLAGAESSYNEQFF. CDR3 in DNA: TGCGCCAGCAAATCCCCGGGACTAGCGGGGGCCGAGAGCTCCTACAATGAGCAGTTCTTC.

In its sample, this clonotype was seen a few times. The genes are TRBV7-6 and TRBJ1-2, with no clear D. The V and J ends lost 4 bases and 4 bases respectively, with 10 bases between them. From germline, CDR1 is SGHVS and CDR2 FNYEAQ. The CDR3 runs to 13 residues. CDR3 nucleotide sequence: TGTGCCAGCAGCTCGGGAGTCACCTATGGCTACACCTTC. As protein: CASSSGVTYGYTF.

This clonotype was detected many times. V usage is TRBV27 and J usage is TRBJ2-7, with a possible D match to TRBD2 (7 bases). The germline V gene encodes CDR1 MNHEY and CDR2 SMNVEV (reference sequence). Trimming took off 2 bases at V and 3 bases at J, with 23 bases between the two ends. The CDR3 runs 18 residues. CDR3 sequence reads: CASSLLGQPSGNIYEQYF. Here the CDR3 DNA reads TGTGCCAGCAGTTTACTCGGACAGCCAAGCGGGAATATCTACGAGCAGTACTTC.

This clonotype was counted many times. The chain joins TRBV7-2 to TRBJ2-7; D is unresolved. The CDR3 is made up of 12 amino acids. Looked up from germline, CDR1 is SGHTA and CDR2 is FQGNSA. The V end was cut by 5 bases, the J end by 6 bases, with 11 bases between. Here the CDR3 DNA reads TGTGCCAGCAGCGTATACCTGGGCGAGCAGTACTTC. Translated: CASSVYLGEQYF.

This clonotype has at least ten counts. This rearrangement joins TRBV6-1 to TRBJ2-3, with 8 positions matching TRBD1. The CDR3 is 16 amino acids. CDR1 and CDR2 (germline): MNHNS, SASEGT. The junction had 11 bases not matched to a gene; V was cut back by 5 bases and J by 4 bases. CDR3 bases: TGTGCCAGCAGTAAAGACAGGGGACGAGGGCCAGATACGCAGTATTTT. Amino acids: CASSKDRGRGPDTQYF.

This clonotype was recorded only once. The V gene is TRBV20-1, the J gene TRBJ1-3; D remains unclear. The CDR3 has 15 amino acids. Germline V CDR1 and CDR2: DFQATT, SNEGSKA (reference sequence). V was cut by 2 bases and J by 0 bases, with 11 bases left in between. For the CDR3, the DNA is TGCAGTGCTAGACCTCAGGATTACTCTGGAAACACCATATATTTT. This translates into CSARPQDYSGNTIYF.

This clonotype was recorded at least ten times. The chain joins TRBV5-1 to TRBJ1-1, with 9 bases that match TRBD1. The germline V gene encodes CDR1 SGHRS and CDR2 YFSETQ. V dropped 5 bases and J dropped 1; count of bases not matched to a gene: 9. This CDR3 has 16 amino acids. This CDR3 reads CASSLQGAPGNTEAFF. The CDR3 DNA reads as TGCGCCAGCAGTCTACAGGGGGCGCCGGGGAACACTGAAGCTTTCTTT.

The chain joins TRBV5-1 to TRBJ2-7, with 8 bases lining up with TRBD2. J lost 4 bases, V lost 4 bases, and 13 bases had no gene match. Germline V gives CDR1 SGHRS, CDR2 YFSETQ. The CDR3 is 16 amino acids. CDR3 in amino acids: CASSPRVAGSTYEQYF. For the CDR3, the DNA is TGCGCCAGCAGCCCTAGGGTAGCGGGAAGTACGTACGAGCAGTACTTC.

This clonotype showed up just a few times. This chain's CDR3 is CASSFIQGSYNEQFF. The CDR3 DNA is TGTGCCAGCAGCTTCATACAGGGTTCCTACAATGAGCAGTTCTTC. This chain links TRBV5-4 with TRBJ2-1, with D possibly matching TRBD1 (6 bases). The CDR3 sequence is 15 residues long. Germline assignment: CDR1 SGHNT and CDR2 YYREEE (reference sequence). Trimming left V 2 bases short and J 1 base short, with 10 bases between.

The rearrangement uses TRBV29-1 and TRBJ1-2; TRBD1 matches 8 bases. The CDR3 contains 12 residues. Germline loops: CDR1 SQVTM, CDR2 ANQGSEA. With V trimmed by 6 bases and J by 4 bases, 4 bases remained unmatched. CDR3 region: CSVDRGTYGYTF. The CDR3 DNA follows: TGCAGCGTAGACAGGGGCACCTATGGCTACACCTTC.

This clonotype was seen at least ten times. One end of the junction fails to match germline, which may point to a read error. V gene TRBV6-1 combines with J gene TRBJ2-7, with D possibly being TRBD1 (6 bases). CDR1 and CDR2 from the germline V gene are MNHNS and SASEGT. The CDR3 spans 14 residues. The CDR3 DNA is TGTACCAGCAATGAAGGGGCAGGGGCGTACGAGCAGTACTTC. Amino acid sequence: CTSNEGAGAYEQYF.

This clonotype was seen repeatedly, ten times or more. This chain connects TRBV24-1 to TRBJ2-1; 9 nucleotides align to TRBD1. Germline loops: CDR1 KGHDR, CDR2 SFDVKD. The CDR3 sequence is 15 residues long. V shed 5 bases, J shed 7 bases, and the junction held 8 bases outside the gene matches. The CDR3 spells CATSAGTGFRNEQFF. CDR3 sequence (DNA): TGTGCCACCAGTGCCGGGACAGGGTTTAGGAATGAGCAGTTCTTC.

This clonotype was recorded at least ten times. The chain carries TRBV2 and TRBJ2-7; 9 nucleotides line up with TRBD1. This CDR3 is built from 12 residues. V trimming: 8 bases; J trimming: 9 bases; junction bases outside the gene matches: 8. Germline V gene data show CDR1 as SNHLY and CDR2 as FYNNEI. Here the CDR3 DNA reads TGTGCCAGCCACAACAGGGGGCAAGGGCAGTACTTC. Amino acids: CASHNRGQGQYF.

The sample holds many counts of this clonotype. The chain links TRBV6-2 or TRBV6-3 to TRBJ2-3; no clear D gene. Germline V gene lookup returns CDR1 MNHEY and CDR2 SVGEGT. CDR3 size: 15 residues. The V gene lost 4 bases and the J gene lost 4 bases, with 15 bases spanning the gap. CDR3 region: CASSSLRRPADTQYF. CDR3 in DNA: TGTGCCAGCAGTTCTCTCAGGCGCCCAGCAGATACGCAGTATTTT.

This clonotype was seen at least ten times. The chain employs TRBV12-5 and TRBJ1-5; no firm D call. CDR3 size: 12 residues. Trimming cost V 8 bases and J 7 bases, with 12 bases left between them. Germline CDR1 is LGHNT and CDR2 is FRNRAP. CDR3 region: CASRRESQPQHF. The CDR3 nucleotides are TGTGCTAGTCGGAGGGAATCCCAGCCCCAGCATTTT. Full variable domain (outside the CDR3, taken from reference TRBV12-5 and TRBJ1-5): DARVTQTPRHKVTEMGQEVTMRCQPILGHNTVFWYRQTMMQGLELLAYFRNRAPLDDSGMPKDRFSAEMPDATLATLKIQPSEPRDSAVYFCASRRESQPQHFGDGTRLSIL.

This clonotype showed up just a few times. The rearrangement joins TRBV6-7 to TRBJ2-3; 11 positions match TRBD2. TRBV6-7 is an ORF for which the function is uncertain. This CDR3 is built from 20 residues. The J segment lost 4 bases and the V segment lost 4 bases, leaving 19 bases of the junction unmatched. In nucleotides, the CDR3 is TGTGCCAGCAGTTCCCCATTGCTAGCGGGGGGCCAGCCGCCGGCAGATACGCAGTATTTT. Encoded protein: CASSSPLLAGGQPPADTQYF.

This clonotype appeared many times. The junction and the germline gene differ at one end; a read error may be behind it. J is TRBJ2-7 and V is TRBV7-7, with 12 bases identical to TRBD2. CDR1 and CDR2 from the germline V gene are SSHAT and FNYEAQ (reference sequence). This CDR3 has 15 residues. The CDR3 DNA sequence: TGTGCTAGCAGCTTAGGACTAGCGGGAAGTCACGAGCAGTACTTC. Amino acid sequence: CASSLGLAGSHEQYF.

The V and J genes are TRBV5-1 and TRBJ2-2; 10 bases agree with TRBD1. The CDR3 totals 17 residues. The V gene's germline CDR1 is SGHRS and CDR2 YFSETQ. The V segment lost 5 bases and the J segment 1 base; nucleotides outside the gene matches: 8. The CDR3 reads CASRPMTGGGNTGELFF. Written as DNA, the CDR3 is TGCGCCAGCAGGCCGATGACAGGGGGCGGGAACACCGGGGAGCTGTTTTTT. Together with reference TRBV5-1 and TRBJ2-2, the CDR3 gives the full variable domain: KAGVTQTPRYLIKTRGQQVTLSCSPISGHRSVSWYQQTPGQGLQFLFEYFSETQRNKGNFPGRFSGRQFSNSRSEMNVSTLELGDSALYLCASRPMTGGGNTGELFFGEGSRLTVL.

This clonotype showed up many times. The chain carries TRBV2 and TRBJ2-3, with TRBD2 identical over 11 bases. Germline loops: CDR1 SNHLY, CDR2 FYNNEI. This CDR3 is built from 15 residues. The ends lost 5 bases at V and 4 bases at J; junction bases unmatched: 5. The CDR3 spells CASSYSGGAADTQYF. CDR3 nucleotide sequence: TGTGCCAGCAGTTATAGCGGGGGGGCCGCAGATACGCAGTATTTT.

This clonotype was seen ten or more times. The chain joins TRBV5-1 to TRBJ2-5, with TRBD2 as a possible D gene (6 bases). Per germline, CDR1 SGHRS and CDR2 YFSETQ. The CDR3 has 15 amino acids. With 4 bases removed from V and 2 bases from J, the gap between germline ends came to 15 bases. Here the CDR3 reads CASSRKAGTQETQYF. DNA for the CDR3: TGCGCCAGCAGCCGGAAAGCGGGCACTCAAGAGACCCAGTACTTC.

This chain joins TRBV6-5 and TRBJ2-4; the D is unclear. Germline CDR1 is MNHEY and CDR2 is SVGAGI. The CDR3 loop spans 15 amino acids. Trimming stripped 4 bases from V and 7 bases from J, with 17 bases between. This chain's CDR3 is CASSSWKGSRNIQYF. CDR3 DNA: TGTGCCAGCAGTTCCTGGAAAGGGTCCCGGAACATTCAGTACTTC.